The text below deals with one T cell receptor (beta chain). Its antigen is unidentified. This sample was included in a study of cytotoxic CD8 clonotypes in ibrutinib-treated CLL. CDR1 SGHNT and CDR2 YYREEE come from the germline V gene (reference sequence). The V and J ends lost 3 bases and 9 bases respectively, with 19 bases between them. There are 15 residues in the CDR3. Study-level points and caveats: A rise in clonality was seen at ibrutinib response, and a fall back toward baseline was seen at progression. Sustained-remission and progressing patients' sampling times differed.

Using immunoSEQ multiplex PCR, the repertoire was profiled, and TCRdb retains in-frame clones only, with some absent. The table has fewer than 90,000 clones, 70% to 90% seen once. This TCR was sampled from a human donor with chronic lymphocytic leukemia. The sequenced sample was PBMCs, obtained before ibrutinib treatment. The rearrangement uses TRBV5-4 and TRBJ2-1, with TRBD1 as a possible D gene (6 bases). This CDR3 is CASSSSGELVREQFF. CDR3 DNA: TGTGCCAGCAGCTCATCAGGGGAGTTGGTTCGTGAGCAGTTCTTC.